Detailed here is one T cell receptor (beta chain). The record originates from a study of cytomegalovirus exposure and HLA in healthy donors. Study information: A prior analysis found around 110 million unique TCR beta sequences from roughly 180 million T cells. A data release that came early held approximately 85 million unique TCRs from HLA-typed donors.

There are 15 residues in the CDR3. With 4 bases removed from V and 4 bases from J, the gap between germline ends came to 15 bases. Germline lookup yields CDR1 SGHDT and CDR2 YYEEEE. Primers included in the PCR were 60 Vbeta and 13 Jbeta primers. Here immunoSEQ multiplex PCR was the method, and the copy in TCRdb shows in-frame clones only, minus some. This table holds 180,000 or so clones, roughly 81% found once. Sequenced sample: PBMCs. The TCR comes from a woman aged 18-29 years in good health and CMV-seropositive. The rearrangement links TRBV5-6 to TRBJ2-1; weak D call: TRBD2 (6 bases). CDR3 protein: CASSASTGGYNEQFF. CDR3 DNA sequence: TGTGCCAGCAGCGCGTCTACCGGGGGTTACAATGAGCAGTTCTTC.